Listed below are T cell receptor beta chains from one sample, sequenced in a study of T cell responses to AZD1222 COVID-19 vaccine. TCRdb's table, derived via immunoSEQ multiplex PCR, lists solely in-frame clones and lacks some. The sample holds about 150,000 clones, roughly 90% seen once. The sample here was peripheral blood, taken on day 0 of AZD1222 vaccination. The receptors were gathered from an adult in good health. Both conserved end residues are part of each CDR3. Each record gives: clone size, D gene, J gene, V gene, CDR3 DNA, CDR3 protein. A D gene is named only where the DNA matches it firmly. Size values are once, few and many counts, or a class for expanded clones, and some rows have none.

clone size: once; D gene: TRBD1; J gene: TRBJ2-7; V gene: TRBV6-6; CDR3 DNA: TGTGCCAGCAGTCACAACACACAGGGGGCGGGTTACTCCTACGAGCAGTACTTC; CDR3 protein: CASSHNTQGAGYSYEQYF
clone size: few; D gene: -; J gene: TRBJ2-7; V gene: TRBV7-3; CDR3 DNA: TGTGCCAGCAGCTTATTTCCGGGACACCGGTTGGTTTTTTTAAAGCAGTACTTC; CDR3 protein: CASSLFPGHRLVFLKQYF
clone size: -; D gene: -; J gene: TRBJ1-5; V gene: TRBV6-1; CDR3 DNA: TGTGCCAGCAGTGGCCCCCCTGGGGGCTACGGTCAGCCCCAGCATTTT; CDR3 protein: CASSGPPGGYGQPQHF
clone size: once; D gene: -; J gene: TRBJ1-1; V gene: TRBV9; CDR3 DNA: TGTGCCAGCAGCGTAGGGGGGGACACTGAAGCTTTCTTT; CDR3 protein: CASSVGGDTEAFF
clone size: -; D gene: -; J gene: TRBJ2-3; V gene: TRBV30; CDR3 DNA: TGTGCCTGGAGTGGAGGGGGGGGGAGCACAGATACGCAGTATTTT; CDR3 protein: CAWSGGGGSTDTQYF
clone size: few; D gene: TRBD1; J gene: TRBJ1-5; V gene: TRBV30; CDR3 DNA: TGTGCCTGGAGTGTCAGGGACAGGGAGGGTCAGCCCCAGCATTTT; CDR3 protein: CAWSVRDREGQPQHF
clone size: -; D gene: -; J gene: TRBJ1-6; V gene: TRBV14; CDR3 DNA: TGTGCCAGCAGACCGACCCAGGGTTCACCCCTCCACTTT; CDR3 protein: CASRPTQGSPLHF
clone size: -; D gene: -; J gene: TRBJ1-4; V gene: TRBV19; CDR3 DNA: TGTGCCAGTAGTATTGGTGAAAAACTGTTTTTT; CDR3 protein: CASSIGEKLFF
clone size: -; D gene: TRBD1; J gene: TRBJ1-6; V gene: TRBV7-6; CDR3 DNA: TGTGCCAGCAGCTCACCCCCGGGACAGTTGAAGTCACCCCTCCACTTT; CDR3 protein: CASSSPPGQLKSPLHF
clone size: -; D gene: TRBD1; J gene: TRBJ1-2; V gene: TRBV5-4; CDR3 DNA: TGTGCCAGCAGCTCCCCGGACAGGTCGAGACATGGCTACACCTTC; CDR3 protein: CASSSPDRSRHGYTF
clone size: -; D gene: -; J gene: TRBJ2-1; V gene: TRBV11-3; CDR3 DNA: TGTGCCAGCAGCCAAGACTACCGCGGTTACAATGAGCAGTTCTTC; CDR3 protein: CASSQDYRGYNEQFF
clone size: -; D gene: -; J gene: TRBJ1-5; V gene: TRBV6-6; CDR3 DNA: TGTGCCAGCAGTTATTCTGGGTGGGATCAGCCCCAGCATTTT; CDR3 protein: CASSYSGWDQPQHF
clone size: -; D gene: TRBD2; J gene: TRBJ2-1; V gene: TRBV7-9; CDR3 DNA: TGTGCCAGCAGCCTAGGGATAGCGGGTGCCTACAATGAGCAGTTCTTC; CDR3 protein: CASSLGIAGAYNEQFF
clone size: -; D gene: TRBD1; J gene: TRBJ1-2; V gene: TRBV3-1/TRBV3-2; CDR3 DNA: TGTGCCAGCAGCCACTCAGGGGGTGAAGGCTACACCTTC; CDR3 protein: CASSHSGGEGYTF
clone size: -; D gene: -; J gene: TRBJ1-5; V gene: TRBV3-1/TRBV3-2; CDR3 DNA: TGTGCCAGCAGCCAAGCCTGGGGAGCTCAGCCCCAGCATTTT; CDR3 protein: CASSQAWGAQPQHF
clone size: -; D gene: TRBD1; J gene: TRBJ1-2; V gene: TRBV5-1; CDR3 DNA: TGCGCCAGCAGCCACGGGACAGGGGGTCTGGGTGGCTACACCTTC; CDR3 protein: CASSHGTGGLGGYTF
clone size: -; D gene: TRBD2; J gene: TRBJ2-1; V gene: TRBV7-8; CDR3 DNA: TGTGCCAGCAGCTTAGAACTAGCGGGAGGGAACAATGAGCAGTTCTTC; CDR3 protein: CASSLELAGGNNEQFF
clone size: few; D gene: -; J gene: TRBJ2-1; V gene: TRBV4-2; CDR3 DNA: TGTGCCAGCAGCCAAGAGCCTAGTGGCTCCTACAATGAGCAGTTCTTC; CDR3 protein: CASSQEPSGSYNEQFF
clone size: -; D gene: TRBD1; J gene: TRBJ1-2; V gene: TRBV6-5; CDR3 DNA: TGTGCCAGCAGACCGGGACAGGTCTATGGCTACACCTTC; CDR3 protein: CASRPGQVYGYTF
clone size: -; D gene: -; J gene: TRBJ1-4; V gene: TRBV2; CDR3 DNA: TGTGCCAGCAGGACTTCCCCAAATGAAAAACTGTTTTTT; CDR3 protein: CASRTSPNEKLFF
clone size: -; D gene: -; J gene: TRBJ2-2; V gene: TRBV7-9; CDR3 DNA: TGTGCCAGCAGCTTAACTCAAGCGGACACCGGGGAGCTGTTTTTT; CDR3 protein: CASSLTQADTGELFF
clone size: -; D gene: TRBD1; J gene: TRBJ1-5; V gene: TRBV18; CDR3 DNA: TGTGCCAGCTCACTCGGGGGACAGGGGTACAATCAGCCCCAGCATTTT; CDR3 protein: CASSLGGQGYNQPQHF
clone size: -; D gene: -; J gene: TRBJ1-6; V gene: TRBV2; CDR3 DNA: TGTGCCAGCAGTGAAGGCAGGGAGTCCTATAATTCACCCCTCCACTTT; CDR3 protein: CASSEGRESYNSPLHF
clone size: -; D gene: TRBD1; J gene: TRBJ1-2; V gene: TRBV30; CDR3 DNA: TGTGCCTGGAGTAGATGGGACAGGGAGTCGGGTGGCTACACCTTC; CDR3 protein: CAWSRWDRESGGYTF
clone size: -; D gene: -; J gene: TRBJ1-6; V gene: TRBV19; CDR3 DNA: TGTGCCAGTAGTAGAGGGGAACCCGGGACCCTCCACTTT; CDR3 protein: CASSRGEPGTLHF
clone size: -; D gene: TRBD1; J gene: TRBJ1-2; V gene: TRBV29-1; CDR3 DNA: TGCAGCGTGGGACAGGGTTCCTATGGCTACACCTTC; CDR3 protein: CSVGQGSYGYTF